The 27 T cell receptor beta chains listed next were all sequenced from one sample in a study of molecular identifiers for immune sequencing clone quantification. MiXCR, run by TCRdb on the PCR reads, gives a single entry per CDR3 protein. Here the sample spans about 500,000 distinct CDR3 sequences, about 25% being singletons. Material for sequencing was naive CD8+ T cells from blood, with Jurkat cell RNA spiked in. The sample's subset: FACS-sorted CD8+CD4-CCR7+CD45RA+ naive T cells. All receptors come from a human donor in good health. Some libraries in this study had Jurkat cell RNA spiked in.

This clonotype was seen a few times. The chain has TRBV12-3 or TRBV12-4 and TRBJ2-3; D gene ambiguous. Between the trimmed V and J ends, which lost 6 bases and 1 base, there was a span of 5 bases. CDR3 length: 12 amino acids. CDR3 sequence: CASRFGTDTQYF. DNA of the CDR3: TGTGCCAGCAGGTTCGGCACAGATACGCAGTATTTT.

The table lists this clonotype with a few counts. This chain joins TRBV30 and TRBJ2-5; the D gene is possibly TRBD2 (6 bases). Germline V CDR1 and CDR2: GTSNPN, SVGIG (reference sequence). This CDR3 has 10 residues. Trimming left V 2 bases short and J 14 bases short, with 12 bases between. The CDR3 DNA follows: TGTGCCTGGAGTTCCGGGACTCATTACTTC. Translated, it gives CAWSSGTHYF.

This clonotype came up a few times. The chain recombines TRBV13 with TRBJ2-3; 13 nucleotides line up with TRBD2. The CDR3 runs 20 residues. V lost 2 bases, J lost 2 bases, and 13 bases stayed unmatched. Per germline, CDR1 PRHDT and CDR2 FYEKMQ (reference sequence). The CDR3 reads CASSLLRGLAGVAHTDTQYF. CDR3 DNA sequence: TGTGCCAGCAGCTTATTGCGCGGACTAGCGGGAGTGGCACACACAGATACGCAGTATTTT.

This clonotype was detected ten times or more. The V gene is TRBV20-1, the J gene TRBJ2-1; no clear D. The CDR3 is 11 residues long. Germline V gene lookup returns CDR1 DFQATT and CDR2 SNEGSKA (reference sequence). V lost 3 bases and J 10 bases, leaving 10 bases between the germline ends. In DNA, the CDR3 is TGCAGTGCTAGTCTGGTCGGAGAGCAGTTCTTC. As protein: CSASLVGEQFF.

Details on this clonotype: A clone one base away is much larger, so this may be a read error. This chain's CDR3 is CASRYGGVSAEAFF. Written as DNA, the CDR3 is TGTGCCAGCAGATACGGCGGAGTGAGCGCTGAAGCTTTCTTT. The chain recombines TRBV7-9 with TRBJ1-1, with D unresolved. The CDR3 has 14 residues. CDR1 is SEHNR, CDR2 FQNEAQ, per germline (reference sequence). Trimming left V 6 bases short and J 6 bases short, with 17 bases between.

Note on this clonotype: The junction shows a germline mismatch at one end, possibly a read error. The rearrangement joins TRBV15 to TRBJ2-7; weak D call: TRBD2 (6 bases). The CDR3 spans 19 residues. Germline V gives CDR1 LNHNV, CDR2 YYDKDF (reference sequence). The DNA for the CDR3 is TGTGCCACCAGCAGAGTAAGCAGGACTGGAGGGCACATCTCCTACGGGCAGTACTTC. Protein product: CATSRVSRTGGHISYGQYF.

This clonotype was counted ten times or more. The chain combines TRBV4-3 with TRBJ2-1; D unclear. The CDR3 covers 14 residues. Per the germline V gene, CDR1 is LGHNA and CDR2 is YSLEER. V dropped 0 bases and J dropped 6 bases, with 9 bases sitting between them. CDR3 bases: TGCGCCAGCAGCCAAGATGCAGGTAGCAATGAGCAGTTCTTC. It yields the protein CASSQDAGSNEQFF.

The sample holds one count of this clonotype. A much larger clone lies one base from this, so it may be a read error. The chain uses TRBV28 and TRBJ1-1, with a possible D match to TRBD1 (6 bases). Germline CDR1 and CDR2: MDHEN and SYDVKM. This CDR3 is 15 amino acids long. The V and J ends lost 6 bases and 4 bases respectively, with 18 bases between them. CDR3 in amino acids: CASSPHGGRGTEAFF. Written as DNA, the CDR3 is TGTGCCAGCAGCCCTCACGGGGGCAGAGGCACTGAAGCTTTCTTT.

In this sample, this clonotype turned up a few times. The V call is TRBV20-1, the J call TRBJ1-4; D gene ambiguous. The V end lost 2 bases, the J end lost 0 bases, and 13 bases lay between the germline ends. This CDR3 is 16 amino acids long. CDR1 and CDR2 from the germline V gene are DFQATT and SNEGSKA (reference sequence). The CDR3 reads CSARQADDATNEKLFF. The DNA for the CDR3 is TGCAGTGCTAGACAAGCCGATGATGCAACTAATGAAAAACTGTTTTTT.

The chain couples TRBV4-1 to TRBJ1-2, with 9 bases matching TRBD1. Trimming cost V 3 bases and J 8 bases; bases outside gene matches: 10. The CDR3 contains 15 residues. The germline CDR1 and CDR2 sequences are MGHRA and YSYEKL. The CDR3 is CASSHLTGGGQGYTF. The CDR3 coding sequence is TGCGCCAGCAGCCACCTTACAGGGGGCGGGCAAGGCTACACCTTC.

The gene calls are TRBV7-9 and TRBJ1-2; no clear D. Germline-derived CDR1 and CDR2 are SEHNR and FQNEAQ (reference sequence). This CDR3 region has 16 residues. Trimming removed 5 bases from V and 2 bases from J, with 18 bases in between. CDR3 DNA sequence: TGTGCCAGCAGCACCCCCTGGAAGATGGAAAACTATGGCTACACCTTC. Its translation is CASSTPWKMENYGYTF.

This clonotype was counted a few times. This sequence joins TRBV6-1 and TRBJ1-1, with D perhaps matching TRBD1 (6 bases). The CDR3 has 15 residues. The V end was cut by 2 bases, the J end by 0 bases, with 10 bases between. Germline values: CDR1 MNHNS, CDR2 SASEGT. The CDR3 sequence: CASSEFKGVNTEAFF. The CDR3 DNA is TGTGCCAGCAGTGAATTCAAGGGGGTGAACACTGAAGCTTTCTTT.

Comments on this clonotype: One junction end disagrees with the germline gene, perhaps due to a read error. V and J are TRBV7-9 and TRBJ2-5, with D perhaps matching TRBD1 (6 bases). The germline V gene has CDR1 SEHNR and CDR2 FQNEAQ (reference sequence). The CDR3 has 12 amino acids. This chain's CDR3 is CASSFVGAQVVF. CDR3 sequence (DNA): TGTGCCAGCAGCTTTGTGGGGGCGCAGGTGGTCTTC.

Many counts were recorded for this clonotype. The gene calls are TRBV25-1 and TRBJ1-1; possibly TRBD1 for D (6 bases). The CDR3 is 12 residues long. The germline V gene encodes CDR1 MGHDK and CDR2 SYGVNS. Trimming took 4 bases from V and 8 from J, leaving 11 bases between them. For the CDR3, the DNA is TGTGCCAGCAGTGGACCCGGGACAGAAGCTTTCTTT. It translates to CASSGPGTEAFF.

This clonotype turned up a few times. V usage is TRBV11-3 and J usage is TRBJ2-2, with D unclear. Germline V gene sequence: CDR1 SGHNT, CDR2 YENEEA. Deletions cut 5 bases from V and 6 bases from J, with 7 bases between. The CDR3 extends over 12 amino acids. The DNA of the CDR3 is TGTGCCAGCAGCCCGGCGTCCGGGGAGCTGTTTTTT. Translation: CASSPASGELFF.

This clonotype was counted between two and nine times. J is TRBJ2-1 and V is TRBV7-3; a possible D gene is TRBD1 (5 bases). The V and J ends lost 1 base and 2 bases respectively, with 15 bases between them. The CDR3 has 17 residues. Germline V gene data show CDR1 as SGHTA and CDR2 as FQGTGA. CDR3 sequence reads: CASSLMDMRPPYNEQFF. The CDR3 DNA follows: TGTGCCAGCAGCTTAATGGACATGAGACCCCCCTACAATGAGCAGTTCTTC. The whole variable domain, remainder taken from reference TRBV7-3 and TRBJ2-1, is GAGVSQTPSNKVTEKGKYVELRCDPISGHTALYWYRQSLGQGPEFLIYFQGTGAADDSGLPNDRFFAVRPEGSVSTLKIQRTERGDSAVYLCASSLMDMRPPYNEQFFGPGTRLTVL.

This clonotype came up a few times. The J gene is TRBJ2-3, the V gene TRBV5-5, with 10 bases fitting TRBD1. The CDR3 is 16 amino acids. J was trimmed by 0 bases and V by 3 bases; bases with no gene match: 4. Germline values: CDR1 SGHKS, CDR2 YYEKEE (reference sequence). The CDR3 DNA follows: TGTGCCAGCAGCTCTCCGGGACAGGGGAGCACAGATACGCAGTATTTT. It translates to CASSSPGQGSTDTQYF. Together with reference TRBV5-5 and TRBJ2-3, the CDR3 gives the full variable domain: DAGVTQSPTHLIKTRGQQVTLRCSPISGHKSVSWYQQVLGQGPQFIFQYYEKEERGRGNFPDRFSARQFPNYSSELNVNALLLGDSALYLCASSSPGQGSTDTQYFGPGTRLTVL.

In the case of this clonotype: This clone may be a read error of a much larger clone one base away. The V gene is TRBV5-1, the J gene TRBJ1-1, with unresolved D. This CDR3 is 15 amino acids long. Trimming left V 0 bases short and J 0 bases short, with 9 bases between. Germline V gives CDR1 SGHRS, CDR2 YFSETQ. The CDR3 bases are TGCGCCAGCAGCTTGGACCTCTACGTGAACACTGAAGCTTTCTTT. Amino acid sequence: CASSLDLYVNTEAFF.

The V call is TRBV5-1, the J call TRBJ2-4; 9 bases agree with TRBD1. The junction had 3 bases not matched to a gene; V was cut back by 4 bases and J by 7 bases. The germline V gene encodes CDR1 SGHRS and CDR2 YFSETQ. The CDR3 covers 13 residues. The CDR3 bases are TGCGCCAGCAGCGAAGGACAGGGGAACATTCAGTACTTC. This translates into CASSEGQGNIQYF.

The chain recombines TRBV5-1 with TRBJ2-7; 10 bases align to TRBD1. Germline-derived CDR1 and CDR2 are SGHRS and YFSETQ. The CDR3 totals 13 residues. V lost 3 bases, J lost 6 bases, and 3 bases stayed unmatched. The CDR3 here is CASSSTGGVEQYF. Here the CDR3 DNA reads TGCGCCAGCAGCTCGACAGGGGGCGTCGAGCAGTACTTC.

The chain joins TRBV21-1 to TRBJ1-1. TRBV21-1 is noted as a pseudogene. The CDR3 is 12 residues long. The chain's CDR3 is CAGSKKTPEAFF. The CDR3 coding sequence is TGTGCCGGCAGCAAAAAAACCCCTGAAGCTTTCTTT.

This clonotype was seen a few times. The rearrangement links TRBV7-9 to TRBJ1-1; a possible D gene is TRBD1 (5 bases). Trimming pared 1 base from V and 5 bases from J, leaving 14 bases between. CDR1 and CDR2 from the germline V gene are SEHNR and FQNEAQ (reference sequence). The CDR3 sequence is 15 residues long. This CDR3 is CASSLGVGLRTEAFF. The CDR3 nucleotides are TGTGCCAGCAGCTTAGGTGTGGGGCTGAGGACTGAAGCTTTCTTT.

The chain recombines TRBV6-2 or TRBV6-3 with TRBJ1-1; D uncertain. Looked up from germline, CDR1 is MNHEY and CDR2 is SVGEGT. Trimming took off 4 bases at V and 2 bases at J, with 11 bases between the two ends. The CDR3 has 14 amino acids. Here the CDR3 reads CASSCAGINTEAFF. CDR3 coding DNA: TGTGCCAGCAGTTGCGCGGGGATCAACACTGAAGCTTTCTTT.

V gene TRBV10-3 combines with J gene TRBJ2-1, with unresolved D. The V and J ends lost 6 bases and 0 bases respectively, with 12 bases between them. This CDR3 comprises 15 residues. Germline V gene sequence: CDR1 ENHRY, CDR2 SYGVKD. CDR3 in amino acids: CAISLPNGSYNEQFF. CDR3 bases: TGTGCCATCAGCCTCCCGAACGGCTCCTACAATGAGCAGTTCTTC.

This clonotype was seen a handful of times. V and J are TRBV28 and TRBJ2-7; TRBD2 matches 13 bases. The CDR3 runs 13 residues. V lost 7 bases to trimming and J lost 6 bases; unmatched junction nucleotides: 3. The germline V gene has CDR1 MDHEN and CDR2 SYDVKM. The CDR3 DNA sequence: TGTGCCAGCAAACTAGCGGGAGGGGCCGAGCAGTACTTC. It is translated as CASKLAGGAEQYF. The entire variable domain, with the rest obtained from reference TRBV28 and TRBJ2-7, is as follows: DVKVTQSSRYLVKRTGEKVFLECVQDMDHENMFWYRQDPGLGLRLIYFSYDVKMKEKGDIPEGYSVSREKKERFSLILESASTNQTSMYLCASKLAGGAEQYFGPGTRLTVT.

V gene TRBV3-1 combines with J gene TRBJ1-2, with D possibly matching TRBD1 (5 bases). Trimming stripped 7 bases from V and 6 bases from J, with 12 bases between. Germline CDR1 and CDR2: LGHDT and YNNKEL (reference sequence). The CDR3 spans 12 residues. CDR3 sequence reads: CASNSGRNGYTF. CDR3 sequence (DNA): TGTGCCAGCAATTCAGGGAGGAATGGCTACACCTTC.

This clonotype was seen once. With a much larger clone just one base away, this may be a read error. This chain uses TRBV11-2 with TRBJ2-3; 10 nucleotides agree with TRBD1. Germline CDR1 SGHAT, CDR2 FQNNGV. CDR3 length: 14 amino acids. The CDR3 coding sequence is TGTTCCAGCAGCTTCGGACAGGGGGCAGATACGCAGTATTTT. Its protein product is CSSSFGQGADTQYF.